One sample yielded the 20 T cell receptor beta chains listed below, sequenced in a study of spatial heterogeneity in lung cancer. Time point given: sample taken at primary tumor resection. Unsorted tumor, nontumor lung tissue or cryopreserved PBMC supplied the whole RNA. TCRdb passed the 5' RACE reads through MiXCR, listing each CDR3 protein once. The sample includes approximately 81,000 distinct CDR3 sequences, roughly 12% of them seen just once. Sequenced here: PBMCs, sampled at surgery. The origin of the receptors is a male donor with early-stage non-small cell lung cancer.

The gene calls are TRBV3-1 and TRBJ1-2; 9 bases map to TRBD1. The CDR3 has 16 amino acids. Losses at the gene ends were 0 bases for V and 8 bases for J; bases not matched to a gene: 10. Germline V CDR1 and CDR2: LGHDT, YNNKEL (reference sequence). The DNA of the CDR3 is TGTGCCAGCAGCCAAGAATTCAGGACAGGGGATCGCGGCTACACCTTC. Translated: CASSQEFRTGDRGYTF.

This clonotype has more than one count but fewer than ten. The chain has TRBV29-1 and TRBJ2-1; D possibly corresponds to TRBD2 (6 bases). The CDR3 spans 13 residues. Per germline, CDR1 SQVTM and CDR2 ANQGSEA. V lost 5 bases, J lost 8 bases, and 16 bases lay in between. In nucleotides, the CDR3 is TGCAGCGTTAAAATCACCGGAGGGGATGAGCAGTTCTTC. As protein: CSVKITGGDEQFF.

The chain employs TRBV7-2 and TRBJ2-7; 15 positions match TRBD2. Germline CDR1 SGHTA, CDR2 FQGNSA. The CDR3 is 15 residues long. Losses at the gene ends were 3 bases for V and 4 bases for J; bases not matched to a gene: 1. CDR3 DNA sequence: TGTGCCAGCAGCTTTGGGACTAGCGGGGGGTACGAGCAGTACTTC. Its translation: CASSFGTSGGYEQYF.

The chain recombines TRBV7-3 with TRBJ2-1; TRBD1 aligns across 12 bases. Germline CDR1 SGHTA, CDR2 FQGTGA. The CDR3 spans 17 residues. J lost 2 bases, V lost 2 bases, and 4 bases had no gene match. CDR3 residues: CASSLSGTGGTYNEQFF. In nucleotides, the CDR3 is TGTGCCAGCAGCTTATCCGGGACAGGGGGCACCTACAATGAGCAGTTCTTC.

The CDR3 protein is CATSRDYTEAFF. The CDR3 nucleotides are TGTGCCACCAGCAGAGATTACACTGAAGCTTTCTTT. The chain joins TRBV15 to TRBJ1-1; unclear D gene. The CDR3 length is 12 residues. The V and J ends lost 0 bases and 3 bases respectively, with 2 bases between them. Per germline, CDR1 LNHNV and CDR2 YYDKDF (reference sequence).

V gene TRBV19 combines with J gene TRBJ1-5; the D gene is possibly TRBD1 (6 bases). The CDR3 extends over 15 amino acids. Germline V lookup: CDR1 LNHDA, CDR2 SQIVND (reference sequence). Trimming removed 3 bases from V and 5 bases from J, with 14 bases in between. DNA of the CDR3: TGTGCCAGTAGTATTCAACAGGGCCTTTATCAGCCCCAGCATTTT. Its translation: CASSIQQGLYQPQHF.

In this sample, this clonotype turned up a few times. This chain links TRBV20-1 with TRBJ2-1; D ambiguous. The length of the CDR3 is 13 residues. CDR1 DFQATT and CDR2 SNEGSKA come from the germline V gene (reference sequence). CDR3: CSPGKNSYNEQFF. Here the CDR3 DNA reads TGCAGCCCTGGGAAGAATTCCTACAATGAGCAGTTCTTC.

This chain links TRBV10-3 with TRBJ2-3, with D perhaps being TRBD1 or TRBD2 (5 bases each). This CDR3 is built from 16 residues. Trimming took off 3 bases at V and 1 base at J, with 14 bases between the two ends. The V gene's germline CDR1 is ENHRY and CDR2 SYGVKD. CDR3 sequence: CAISDTHGARTDTQYF. CDR3 coding DNA: TGTGCCATCAGTGACACGCACGGGGCTCGCACAGATACGCAGTATTTT.

This clonotype was counted only a few times. The rearrangement uses TRBV6-2 or TRBV6-3 and TRBJ2-4; tentatively, D is TRBD1 (5 bases). Germline V gene sequence: CDR1 MNHEY, CDR2 SVGEGT. Trimming took 5 bases from V and 6 from J, leaving 8 bases between them. The CDR3 length is 12 residues. In DNA form, the CDR3 reads TGTGCCAGCAGTGGGGCAGGAAACATTCAGTACTTC. It specifies CASSGAGNIQYF.

This clonotype has more than one count but fewer than ten. The CDR3 DNA reads TGTGCCACGAATAGCGGGAGGGTTATGGATGAGCAGTTCTTC. Translating gives CATNSGRVMDEQFF. The rearrangement joins TRBV24-1 to TRBJ2-1; 11 nucleotides line up with TRBD2. Per germline, CDR1 KGHDR and CDR2 SFDVKD. CDR3 size: 14 residues. V shed 10 bases and J 8 bases; nucleotides not matched to a gene: 9.

This clonotype showed up many times. The CDR3 bases are TGCAGTGCTAGAGATTTGGCGGTGAACACTGAAGCTTTCTTT. Translation gives CSARDLAVNTEAFF. This chain joins TRBV20-1 and TRBJ1-1; unclear D gene. The CDR3 contains 14 residues. Trimming stripped 0 bases from V and 0 bases from J, with 8 bases between. Germline values: CDR1 DFQATT, CDR2 SNEGSKA (reference sequence).

V and J are TRBV9 and TRBJ2-7; 7 nucleotides match TRBD1. CDR1 and CDR2 (germline): SGDLS, YYNGEE. This CDR3 region has 15 residues. Unmatched junction bases numbered 9, after V lost 1 base and J lost 5 bases. CDR3 protein: CASSVSGGRGHEQYF. DNA of the CDR3: TGTGCCAGCAGCGTATCTGGGGGAAGGGGGCACGAGCAGTACTTC.

The chain is built from TRBV9 and TRBJ2-1; a possible D gene is TRBD1 (7 bases). The CDR3 spans 14 residues. Germline CDR1 SGDLS, CDR2 YYNGEE. Trimming shortened V by 0 bases and J by 10 bases, and 14 bases separated the two germline ends. The CDR3 sequence is CASSVAPGGQEQFF. The DNA of the CDR3 is TGTGCCAGCAGCGTAGCTCCAGGGGGGCAAGAGCAGTTCTTC.

V usage is TRBV5-4 and J usage is TRBJ1-1; TRBD1 aligns across 8 bases. The CDR3 contains 14 residues. The germline CDR1 and CDR2 sequences are SGHNT and YYREEE (reference sequence). V dropped 4 bases and J dropped 2; count of bases not matched to a gene: 4. CDR3: CASSGGQANTEAFF. In nucleotides, the CDR3 is TGTGCCAGCAGCGGGGGACAGGCCAACACTGAAGCTTTCTTT.

In this sample, this clonotype turned up a few times. The genes are TRBV3-1 and TRBJ1-2; D gene uncertain. V lost 0 bases to trimming and J lost 8 bases, with 19 bases between them. Germline lookup yields CDR1 LGHDT and CDR2 YNNKEL (reference sequence). The CDR3 is made up of 16 amino acids. The CDR3, as DNA: TGTGCCAGCAGCCAAGATAGGAGGACCGCTCCCGCGGGCTACACCTTC. It encodes CASSQDRRTAPAGYTF.

The chain has TRBV19 and TRBJ1-2; D possibly corresponds to TRBD1 (6 bases). V was trimmed by 6 bases and J by 5 bases, leaving 16 bases between them. There are 14 residues in the CDR3. CDR1 LNHDA and CDR2 SQIVND come from the germline V gene (reference sequence). The DNA of the CDR3 is TGTGCCAGTAGGTCCGTTGACAGGCGATATGGCTACACCTTC. It specifies CASRSVDRRYGYTF.

This chain connects TRBV5-1 to TRBJ2-1; 9 bases match TRBD1. The V gene end was trimmed by 4 bases and the J gene end by 5 bases; junction bases not matched to a gene: 13. Per germline, CDR1 SGHRS and CDR2 YFSETQ. The CDR3 spans 17 residues. CDR3 DNA sequence: TGCGCCAGCAGCGCCGGGACAGGGAGGTTAGTCGACAATGAGCAGTTCTTC. It specifies CASSAGTGRLVDNEQFF.

This clonotype was seen a handful of times. This chain links TRBV7-2 with TRBJ2-2; D not resolved. Per the germline V gene, CDR1 is SGHTA and CDR2 is FQGNSA. The CDR3 sequence is 13 residues long. Trimming left V 11 bases short and J 1 base short, with 11 bases between. The CDR3, as DNA: TGTGCCTGTCGCGGCGGGAACACCGGGGAGCTGTTTTTT. This gives the protein CACRGGNTGELFF. The whole variable domain, remainder taken from reference TRBV7-2 and TRBJ2-2, is GAGVSQSPSNKVTEKGKDVELRCDPISGHTALYWYRQSLGQGLEFLIYFQGNSAPDKSGLPSDRFSAERTGGSVSTLTIQRTQQEDSAVYLCACRGGNTGELFFGEGSRLTVL.

This clonotype is termed medium-sized (0.01 to 0.1%). The rearrangement joins TRBV19 to TRBJ1-2; 7 nucleotides agree with TRBD1. CDR1 and CDR2 from the germline V gene are LNHDA and SQIVND (reference sequence). The length of the CDR3 is 12 residues. V shed 5 bases and J 6 bases; nucleotides not matched to a gene: 3. CDR3 nucleotide sequence: TGTGCCAGTAGTGTACAGGGGAATGGCTACACCTTC. This sequence encodes CASSVQGNGYTF.

The chain employs TRBV19 and TRBJ2-7; D not certain. Between the trimmed V and J ends, which lost 10 bases and 0 bases, there was a span of 19 bases. The CDR3 loop spans 15 amino acids. In germline, CDR1 is LNHDA, CDR2 SQIVND (reference sequence). The CDR3 DNA sequence: TGTGCCACCCAAGACCGATCTAGGAGCTCCTACGAGCAGTACTTC. Its protein is CATQDRSRSSYEQYF.